This T cell receptor (beta chain) was documented in a study of circulating and synovial CD4+ cells in juvenile arthritis. With V trimmed by 4 bases and J by 6 bases, 4 bases remained unmatched. The CDR3 has 14 residues. From germline, CDR1 is SEHNR and CDR2 FQNEAQ (reference sequence). Produced via immunoSEQ multiplex PCR; TCRdb's table is partial and in-frame only. Altogether about 36,000 clones are present, approximately 94% being singletons, with the ten largest covering 0.55% to 0.85%. The V gene is TRBV7-9, the J gene TRBJ1-1; 11 nucleotides agree with TRBD1. The clonotype comes from a human donor with juvenile idiopathic arthritis. Sequencing input: CD4+ T cells from blood. The CDR3, as DNA: TGTGCCAGCAGCTCGGACAGGGGGCCTTCTGAAGCTTTCTTT. This gives the protein CASSSDRGPSEAFF.